This TCR beta chain was retrieved from a study of blood T cell repertoires in COVID-19 (TCRdb year 2020). About the full investigation: Samples from collaborators originated in the United States, Italy and Spain and spanned both the acute and convalescent phases of COVID-19. Where available, HLA class I and class II types were taken from metadata supplied by the sample provider and were not determined by assay-based typing. The repertoires were released in a freely available public database intended as a resource for research on the immune response to SARS-CoV-2. Deeply sampled blood TCRbeta repertoires from subjects exposed to, actively infected with, or recovered from COVID-19 were included in the dataset. The material from the prospective study consisted of cDNA or gDNA derived from T cells, B-cell-depleted T cells, or PBMCs. A de-identified subject ID, COVID-19 status, age in years and sex were almost always included in the sample metadata. Samples came from the ongoing ImmuneRACE study (first 160 participants) plus 1,254 subjects from 6 global collaborators. The study at large found these results: The quantity of clinical and demographic metadata differed by source and by participant and was supplied without curation.

TCRbeta CDR3 regions were amplified from genomic DNA using the immunoSEQ Assay, a bias-controlled multiplex PCR. As for the authors' bioinformatics: The number of nucleated cells in each sample was estimated from the amplification of reference gene primers within the assay. To quantify the absolute abundance of each unique TCRbeta CDR3 rearrangement, sequence reads were collapsed and filtered. For each sample, productive Simpson clonality was calculated by taking the square root of Simpson's diversity index across productive rearrangements. TCRdb stores this immuneACCESS table with in-frame sequences only. Part of the clones is absent; in the studies checked, under half of the shortfall reflects unresolved V genes, and no reason is known for the rest. V and J calls and clone size are copied from that table; D and trimming were computed from the DNA. The sample has 95,000 to 100,000 clones on record, around 92% of them singletons. The ten largest clones add up to 5.7% of the sample.

V loses 3 bases, J loses 2 bases, and the germline ends lie 10 bases apart. The CDR3 holds 13 amino acids from the cysteine to the phenylalanine. The retained sequence is limited to the CDR3, 39 bases, with the frame set at the first base. CDR1 and CDR2, looked up from the germline V gene (reference sequence), are DFQATT and SNEGSKA. Worth noting for this clone: Which antigen it targets is not known. There are no base qualities to consult, and no much larger clone falls within one base.

Collaborating institutions collected whole blood in K2EDTA tubes following their own protocols. For TCRbeta analysis, collaborators shipped samples as frozen whole blood, isolated PBMCs, or DNA extracted from either of those sample types. The receptor was derived from a man aged 45-60 years with active COVID-19. This chain joins TRBV20-1 to TRBJ1-2, with a weak D call of TRBD1 (6 bases match). Sequenced sample: peripheral blood. For the CDR3, the sequence is CSASKQGNYGYTF. The DNA is TGCAGTGCTAGTAAACAGGGAAACTATGGCTACACCTTC.